This is a list of T cell receptor beta chains from one sample in a study of read filtering for tumor transcriptome and immune sequencing. One entry per CDR3 protein, called by TCRdb with MiXCR from the reads. The data show 130,000 or so distinct CDR3 sequences, around 13% seen once. Sequencing was performed on a population of CD138-negative cells sorted from bone marrow. All receptors derive from a donor at least 40 years old with multiple myeloma. The conserved cysteine and the conserved F or W are not part of the CDR3 here.

J,V,CDR3
TRBJ2-3,TRBV5-1,ASSSDTGTDTQY
TRBJ2-5,TRBV20-1,SANRDYQETQY
TRBJ1-1,TRBV7-9,ASSLVGGWNTEAF
TRBJ2-1,TRBV29-1,SIRGLSNEQF
TRBJ1-1,TRBV11-2,ASSLEDRIIEAF
TRBJ2-7,TRBV6-6,ASSAGLAGDHEQY
TRBJ2-5,TRBV20-1,SARDYSGETQY
TRBJ2-1,TRBV6-2/TRBV6-3,VSATRLRGLGNEQF
TRBJ2-5,TRBV11-2,ACTSGTRKETQY
TRBJ2-7,TRBV4-3,ASSREASGSYPYEQY
TRBJ1-5,TRBV7-2,ASSFTSLSNQPQH
TRBJ2-2,TRBV29-1,SVVSSGRTGELF
TRBJ2-5,TRBV12-3/TRBV12-4,ASSLRQGETQY
TRBJ2-5,TRBV11-2,ASSLEVLPRETQY
TRBJ2-7,TRBV29-1,SVDDSYEQY
TRBJ2-1,TRBV7-9,ASRVTSGSLEQF
TRBJ2-1,TRBV5-1,ASSHSGEQF
TRBJ2-2,TRBV4-3,ASSQVLFGTGELF
TRBJ1-1,TRBV6-5,ASSYIRYRENTEAF
TRBJ1-2,TRBV30,AWSPTGAGYGYT
TRBJ2-2,TRBV5-4,ASSRGLAGEGGELF
TRBJ2-1,TRBV9,ASSVDVGASWSYNEQF
TRBJ2-1,TRBV4-2,ASSQDPPEALSYSEQF
TRBJ1-5,TRBV19,ASSTSGTGAFNQPQH
TRBJ2-3,TRBV12-1,ASSSGQGRSDTQY
TRBJ2-7,TRBV10-3,AISASGSEQGEQY
TRBJ2-1,TRBV30,AWTRESGFGEQF
TRBJ2-7,TRBV29-1,SAAGTVGEQY